This T cell receptor beta chain was recorded in a study of beta chain features in type 1 diabetes. Whole-study context: Investigators examined nearly 110,000,000 sorted cells across all samples.

Since all of the isolated RNA was reverse transcribed, expressed TCRB transcripts were what got sequenced. The data were produced by immunoSEQ multiplex PCR, yet TCRdb's version contains in-frame clones alone and is incomplete. The profile shows 680,000 or so clones, over 10% of them singletons. The CDR3 length is 13 residues. Per the germline V gene, CDR1 is MNHEY and CDR2 is SVGAGI. V lost 2 bases, J lost 8 bases, and 12 bases lay in between. This clone was seen more than once but under ten times. As yet, its antigen is unknown. Findings of the study overall: Shortening that was moderate but significant affected the TCRB CDR3s of Type 1 diabetes patients in all four CD4+ subsets.

Cells sorted by CD45RO/CCR7/CD25/CD127/CD95/CD27 comprised CD4+ naive, central memory, regulatory and stem cell-like memory cells. This chain joins TRBV6-5 and TRBJ1-2; D unresolved. Sequencing was performed on naive CD4+ T cells from blood. The receptor's source is a man between 18 and 35 years old with type 1 diabetes. The CDR3 sequence: CASSYALLGGYTF. The CDR3 bases are TGTGCCAGCAGTTACGCGCTGCTGGGAGGCTACACCTTC.